This TCR beta chain stems from a study of shared clonotypes between healthy human individuals. CDR1 and CDR2 (germline): KGHSH, LQKENI. V gave up 2 bases and J gave up 4 bases; unmatched junction bases: 9. There are 16 residues in the CDR3. Division of CD4+ cells produced a CD45RA+ naive subset and a CD45RA-negative memory subset. Here immunoSEQ multiplex PCR was the method, and the copy in TCRdb shows in-frame clones only, minus some. This table holds 1 million to 1.3 million clones, around 78% found once. Material: memory CD4+ T cells from PBMCs. Subset reported: CD45RA-negative fraction. This TCR came from a man aged 18 to 29 in good health. Some clones in this sample may be carry-over from other donors' samples. The gene calls are TRBV18 and TRBJ2-5, with TRBD2 identical over 8 bases. The CDR3 sequence: CASSPLAGGQVETQYF. The CDR3 nucleotides read TGTGCCAGCTCACCATTGGCGGGAGGTCAAGTAGAGACCCAGTACTTC.